What follows are 3 T cell receptor beta chains derived from one specimen sequenced in a study of monozygotic twins with inflammatory bowel disease. TCRdb reprocessed the 5' RACE reads and reports one entry per CDR3 protein, with no DNA. Its listing shows over 350,000 distinct CDR3 sequences. The sequencing sample was made of blood. Source of these receptors: a human donor with ulcerative colitis or Crohn's disease, or a healthy co-twin of an affected twin (not recorded which).

This CDR3 reads CASRAGRGNGYTF. This sequence joins TRBV6-6 and TRBJ1-2; TCRdb designates TRBD1, a call that cannot be tested without DNA. Per the germline V gene, CDR1 is MNHNY and CDR2 is SVGAGI (reference sequence). The CDR3 length is 13 residues.

V and J are TRBV2 and TRBJ2-3; the D call from TCRdb, TRBD2, cannot be confirmed without DNA. Germline CDR1 SNHLY, CDR2 FYNNEI. There are 17 residues in the CDR3. The CDR3 region is CASSDPRAGGRPDTQYF.

The chain carries TRBV11-2 and TRBJ1-1; TCRdb outputs TRBD1, but without DNA this stays unchecked. The CDR3 runs to 16 residues. CDR1 and CDR2 (germline): SGHAT, FQNNGV. The CDR3 region is CASSFSQTGMNTEAFF.